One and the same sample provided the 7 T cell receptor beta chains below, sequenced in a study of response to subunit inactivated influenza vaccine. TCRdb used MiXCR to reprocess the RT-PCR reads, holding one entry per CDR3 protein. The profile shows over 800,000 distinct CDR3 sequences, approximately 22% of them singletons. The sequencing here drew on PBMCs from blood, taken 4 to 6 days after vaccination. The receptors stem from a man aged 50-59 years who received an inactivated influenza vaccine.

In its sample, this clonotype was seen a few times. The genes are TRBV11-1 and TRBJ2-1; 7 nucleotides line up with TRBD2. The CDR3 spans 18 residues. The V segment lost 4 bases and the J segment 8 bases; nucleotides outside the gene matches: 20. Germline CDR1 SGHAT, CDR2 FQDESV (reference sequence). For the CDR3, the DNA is TGTGCCAGCAGCTCCCTCTTTGCGCGCGGGGGAGCCCTCGATGAGCAGTTCTTC. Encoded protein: CASSSLFARGGALDEQFF.

The CDR3 loop reads CASRGRVFEKLFF. Written as DNA, the CDR3 is TGTGCCAGCAGGGGCAGGGTATTTGAAAAACTGTTTTTT. The V gene is TRBV2, the J gene TRBJ1-4; D is perhaps TRBD1 (5 bases). CDR3 size: 13 residues. Per germline, CDR1 SNHLY and CDR2 FYNNEI. Trimming removed 6 bases from V and 7 bases from J, with 12 bases in between.

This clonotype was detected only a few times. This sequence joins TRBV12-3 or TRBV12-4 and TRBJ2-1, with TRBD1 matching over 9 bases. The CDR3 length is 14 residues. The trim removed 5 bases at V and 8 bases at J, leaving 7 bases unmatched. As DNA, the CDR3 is TGTGCCAGCAGTCGGGACAGGGAAAGAGATGAGCAGTTCTTC. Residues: CASSRDRERDEQFF.

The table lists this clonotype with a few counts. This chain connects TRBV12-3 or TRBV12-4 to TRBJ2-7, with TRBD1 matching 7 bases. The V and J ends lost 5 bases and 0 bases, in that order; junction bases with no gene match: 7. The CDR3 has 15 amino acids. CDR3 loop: CASSTPGQSSYEQYF. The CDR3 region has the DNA TGTGCCAGCAGTACACCGGGACAGAGCTCCTACGAGCAGTACTTC.

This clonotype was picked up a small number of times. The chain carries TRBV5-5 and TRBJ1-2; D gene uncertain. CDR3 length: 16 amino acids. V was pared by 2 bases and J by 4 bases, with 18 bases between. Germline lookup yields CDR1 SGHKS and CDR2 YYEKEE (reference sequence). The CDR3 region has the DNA TGTGCCAGCAGCTTAACCCCCGAGGCGGTAACCTATGGCTACACCTTC. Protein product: CASSLTPEAVTYGYTF.

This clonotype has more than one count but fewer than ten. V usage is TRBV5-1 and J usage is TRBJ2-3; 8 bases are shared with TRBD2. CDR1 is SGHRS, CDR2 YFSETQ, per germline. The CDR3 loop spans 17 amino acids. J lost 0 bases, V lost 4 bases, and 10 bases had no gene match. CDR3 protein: CASSAPGVAGSTDTQYF. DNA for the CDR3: TGCGCCAGCAGCGCACCGGGGGTAGCGGGAAGCACAGATACGCAGTATTTT.

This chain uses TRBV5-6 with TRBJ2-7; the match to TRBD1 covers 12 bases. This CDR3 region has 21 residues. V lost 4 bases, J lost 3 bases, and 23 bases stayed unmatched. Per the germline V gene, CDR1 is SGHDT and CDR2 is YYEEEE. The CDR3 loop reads CASSPPGQGARSGRFFYEQYF. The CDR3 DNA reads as TGTGCCAGCAGCCCACCGGGACAGGGGGCGAGGAGCGGGAGATTCTTCTACGAGCAGTACTTC.